This T cell receptor beta chain emerged from a study of early T cells in non-severe SARS-CoV-2 infection. Whole-study context: Alpha and beta chains were unpaired, from unsorted whole-blood bulk RNA. Whole-study results and caveats: Matches to VDJdb favored anti-spike CD8 responses and missed private and CD4 specificities.

This clonotype has a handful of counts. Its antigen is still unknown. Molecules of cDNA were individually given unique molecular identifiers that were attached to them. MiXCR was run by TCRdb on the 5' RACE reads, yielding one entry per CDR3 protein. The sample contains 55,000 to 75,000 distinct CDR3 sequences, around 9.9% of which appear only once. The origin of this receptor is an adult who was a healthcare worker with PCR-confirmed SARS-CoV-2 infection or an uninfected control (not recorded which). Sequencing input: whole blood.

In nucleotides, the CDR3 is TGCAGTGCTAGGACTAGCGGGAGGTACGACACCGGGGAGCTGTTTTTT. Protein: CSARTSGRYDTGELFF. The V gene is TRBV20-1, the J gene TRBJ2-2; 13 nucleotides line up with TRBD2. The trim removed 3 bases at V and 3 bases at J, leaving 4 bases unmatched. The CDR3 has 16 amino acids. Germline lookup yields CDR1 DFQATT and CDR2 SNEGSKA (reference sequence).